The entry below gives a single TCR beta chain sequence along with its context. Germline CDR1 reads LNHDA; CDR2 reads SQIVND (reference sequence). The CDR3 loop spans 12 amino acids. V shed 8 bases, J shed 4 bases, and the junction held 2 bases outside the gene matches. Assay: immunoSEQ multiplex PCR; the TCRdb copy retains only in-frame clones and omits some. The sample shows about 2,000 clones, about three quarters of them seen only once. The sample comes from a study of control samples from healthy donors and cancer patients. The sequence was collected from a female donor with lung cancer. This sequence joins TRBV19 and TRBJ1-1, with 9 bases aligning to TRBD1. Sequencing was carried out using formalin-fixed, paraffin-embedded tissue. For the CDR3, the DNA is TGTGCCAGTCAGACAGGGGGCACTGAAGCTTTCTTT. This sequence encodes CASQTGGTEAFF. Based on the CDR3 plus reference TRBV19 and TRBJ1-1, the full variable domain is DGGITQSPKYLFRKEGQNVTLSCEQNLNHDAMYWYRQDPGQGLRLIYYSQIVNDFQKGDIAEGYSVSREKKESFPLTVTSAQKNPTAFYLCASQTGGTEAFFGQGTRLTVV.